Each of the 20 T cell receptor beta chains below was sequenced from the same sample in a study of control samples from healthy donors and cancer patients. Method: immunoSEQ multiplex PCR; TCRdb's copy keeps in-frame clones and lacks some. The sample has about 120,000 clones; about 95% are singletons. Input material: blood. Receptors were obtained from a man aged 25-45 years in good health.

The genes are TRBV6-2 or TRBV6-3 and TRBJ2-3, with D unresolved. Germline V gene data show CDR1 as MNHEY and CDR2 as SVGEGT. The CDR3 consists of 13 residues. The ends were cut back, 4 bases at V and 7 bases at J, with 12 bases in the middle. This CDR3 reads CASSFQSHHTQYF. The CDR3 DNA is TGTGCCAGCAGTTTCCAATCCCACCATACGCAGTATTTT.

For this clone: Compared with germline, one end of the junction differs, possibly owing to a read error. V usage is TRBV3-1 (or the pseudogene TRBV3-2) and J usage is TRBJ1-2; tentatively, D is TRBD1 (6 bases). This CDR3 is 12 amino acids long. Germline values: CDR1 LGHDT, CDR2 YNNKEL (reference sequence). CDR3 nucleotide sequence: TGTGCCAGCACCCAAGGGGGCTATGGCTACACCTTC. Encoded protein: CASTQGGYGYTF.

The J gene is TRBJ1-1, the V gene TRBV7-9; 7 bases match TRBD1. From germline, CDR1 is SEHNR and CDR2 FQNEAQ (reference sequence). There are 13 residues in the CDR3. V shed 9 bases, J shed 5 bases, and the junction held 9 bases outside the gene matches. DNA of the CDR3: TGTGCCAGTTACCCAACAGGGGTGACTGAAGCTTTCTTT. Residues: CASYPTGVTEAFF.

This sequence joins TRBV4-3 and TRBJ2-7, with TRBD1 as a possible D gene (5 bases). The V gene lost 11 bases and the J gene lost 6 bases, with 17 bases spanning the gap. The CDR3 extends over 12 amino acids. The V gene's germline CDR1 is LGHNA and CDR2 YSLEER. CDR3 DNA sequence: TGCGCCTGGAATGGACAAACCACCGAGCAGTACTTC. Translation: CAWNGQTTEQYF.

This sequence joins TRBV11-2 and TRBJ2-2; a possible D gene is TRBD1 (6 bases). Per the germline V gene, CDR1 is SGHAT and CDR2 is FQNNGV. The CDR3 runs 15 residues. V was trimmed by 7 bases and J by 0 bases, leaving 12 bases between them. The CDR3 DNA reads as TGTGCCAGCAAACGAGGGACATCGAACACCGGGGAGCTGTTTTTT. This sequence encodes CASKRGTSNTGELFF.

J is TRBJ1-1 and V is TRBV5-1; possible D gene TRBD1, 5 bases. This CDR3 comprises 14 residues. Germline CDR1 reads SGHRS; CDR2 reads YFSETQ. Between the trimmed V and J ends, which lost 4 bases and 0 bases, there was a span of 10 bases. Here the CDR3 reads CASSPRALNTEAFF. The CDR3, as DNA: TGCGCCAGCAGCCCCAGGGCTTTGAACACTGAAGCTTTCTTT.

The chain uses TRBV7-2 and TRBJ1-1, with D maybe TRBD1 (6 bases). CDR3 length: 16 amino acids. Germline values: CDR1 SGHTA, CDR2 FQGNSA. The V and J ends lost 5 bases and 1 base respectively, with 17 bases between them. This CDR3 reads CASSPTRTATNTEAFF. The CDR3 DNA reads as TGTGCCAGCAGCCCCACCCGGACAGCCACGAACACTGAAGCTTTCTTT. Looking up the rest from reference TRBV7-2 and TRBJ1-1 gives the full variable domain: GAGVSQSPSNKVTEKGKDVELRCDPISGHTALYWYRQSLGQGLEFLIYFQGNSAPDKSGLPSDRFSAERTGGSVSTLTIQRTQQEDSAVYLCASSPTRTATNTEAFFGQGTRLTVV.

The chain's CDR3 is CASSIRGYNQPQHF. The CDR3 DNA sequence: TGTGCCAGCAGCATTCGGGGCTACAATCAGCCCCAGCATTTT. V gene TRBV27 combines with J gene TRBJ1-5; possible D gene TRBD1, 5 bases. Trimming stripped 6 bases from V and 3 bases from J, with 12 bases between. The CDR3 is 14 amino acids. The germline V gene encodes CDR1 MNHEY and CDR2 SMNVEV (reference sequence).

This clone was observed once. The chain recombines TRBV12-5 with TRBJ1-1; D ambiguous. The ends were cut back, 0 bases at V and 1 base at J, with 6 bases in the middle. Germline CDR1 LGHNT, CDR2 FRNRAP. CDR3 length: 14 residues. CDR3 region: CASGLVARNTEAFF. The CDR3 nucleotides read TGTGCTAGTGGTTTGGTAGCAAGGAACACTGAAGCTTTCTTT. The complete variable domain, with remaining parts taken from reference TRBV12-5 and TRBJ1-1, reads DARVTQTPRHKVTEMGQEVTMRCQPILGHNTVFWYRQTMMQGLELLAYFRNRAPLDDSGMPKDRFSAEMPDATLATLKIQPSEPRDSAVYFCASGLVARNTEAFFGQGTRLTVV.

The chain recombines TRBV27 with TRBJ2-1; tentative D call: TRBD1 (6 bases). With 3 bases removed from V and 6 bases from J, the gap between germline ends came to 15 bases. The CDR3 totals 15 residues. Germline CDR1 is MNHEY and CDR2 is SMNVEV (reference sequence). CDR3 coding DNA: TGTGCCAGCAGTTTTGAGACAGGCCCTACCAATGAGCAGTTCTTC. This encodes CASSFETGPTNEQFF.

The sample holds a few counts of this clone. The rearrangement joins TRBV2 to TRBJ1-4; TRBD1 might be the D (6 bases). V lost 3 bases, J lost 3 bases, and 11 bases lay in between. This CDR3 has 15 amino acids. Looked up from germline, CDR1 is SNHLY and CDR2 is FYNNEI. The chain's CDR3 is CASSETGAANEKLFF. The CDR3 nucleotides are TGTGCCAGCAGTGAGACGGGGGCAGCTAATGAAAAACTGTTTTTT.

The chain links TRBV4-1 to TRBJ2-7; 12 nucleotides line up with TRBD2. Germline loops: CDR1 MGHRA, CDR2 YSYEKL. CDR3 length: 15 amino acids. The V and J ends lost 3 bases and 5 bases, in that order; junction bases with no gene match: 5. DNA for the CDR3: TGCGCCAGCAGCCAGAAGACTAGCGGGGGCGACGAGCAGTACTTC. Its protein product is CASSQKTSGGDEQYF.

This clone was recorded once. This chain joins TRBV12-3 or TRBV12-4 and TRBJ2-7, with a tentative D call TRBD2 (6 bases). Deletions cut 4 bases from V and 2 bases from J, with 9 bases between. This CDR3 is 13 amino acids long. The CDR3 protein is CASSSLAPYEQYF. CDR3 nucleotide sequence: TGTGCCAGCAGTTCCCTAGCGCCCTACGAGCAGTACTTC.

J is TRBJ2-7 and V is TRBV4-1; 10 bases line up with TRBD2. With V trimmed by 0 bases and J by 0 bases, 11 bases remained unmatched. Germline V lookup: CDR1 MGHRA, CDR2 YSYEKL. CDR3 length equals 19 residues. In DNA, the CDR3 is TGCGCCAGCAGCCAAGAAAGGCGACTAGCGGGTCCACACTCCTACGAGCAGTACTTC. Its protein is CASSQERRLAGPHSYEQYF.

This chain links TRBV4-1 with TRBJ1-1; D perhaps matches TRBD1 (6 bases). There are 14 residues in the CDR3. V was trimmed by 4 bases and J by 4 bases, leaving 13 bases between them. Germline V gene lookup returns CDR1 MGHRA and CDR2 YSYEKL. The CDR3 DNA sequence: TGCGCCAGCAGCCCCGGACAGCTAACCACTGAAGCTTTCTTT. This sequence encodes CASSPGQLTTEAFF.

The rearrangement uses TRBV7-9 and TRBJ2-7; D is possibly TRBD1 (6 bases). Germline lookup yields CDR1 SEHNR and CDR2 FQNEAQ (reference sequence). Trimming took off 5 bases at V and 2 bases at J, with 13 bases between the two ends. The CDR3 extends over 14 amino acids. CDR3 region: CASSGSDSPYEQYF. The CDR3 coding sequence is TGTGCCAGCAGCGGGTCGGACAGTCCCTACGAGCAGTACTTC.

This chain links TRBV11-3 with TRBJ2-3, with 11 bases identical to TRBD1. J was trimmed by 1 base and V by 2 bases; bases with no gene match: 11. The CDR3 has 19 residues. Germline V gene data show CDR1 as SGHNT and CDR2 as YENEEA. CDR3 in amino acids: CASSLLCPGTGGGTDTQYF. In DNA form, the CDR3 reads TGTGCCAGCAGCTTATTGTGTCCCGGGACAGGGGGGGGCACAGATACGCAGTATTTT.

The chain carries TRBV18 and TRBJ1-5, with 8 nucleotides matching TRBD1. The CDR3 loop spans 15 amino acids. The V segment lost 6 bases and the J segment 5 bases; nucleotides outside the gene matches: 9. Germline V gene lookup returns CDR1 KGHSH and CDR2 LQKENI. The DNA for the CDR3 is TGTGCCAGCTCGCTCCAGACAGGGGCGGATCAGCCCCAGCATTTT. This sequence encodes CASSLQTGADQPQHF.

The V gene is TRBV4-2, the J gene TRBJ2-5; D gene unclear. V gave up 2 bases and J gave up 2 bases, with 9 bases separating them. Germline CDR1 LGHNA, CDR2 YNFKEQ. This CDR3 has 14 residues. The CDR3 sequence: CASSQSLGQETQYF. CDR3 bases: TGTGCCAGCAGCCAAAGCCTGGGGCAAGAGACCCAGTACTTC.

This chain uses TRBV5-1 with TRBJ1-6; D might be TRBD1 (6 bases). V was clipped by 0 bases and J by 3 bases, with 13 bases between them. Germline CDR1 reads SGHRS; CDR2 reads YFSETQ. There are 17 residues in the CDR3. CDR3 nucleotides: TGCGCCAGCAGCTTGGTCAGGGAGGGGGTCTATAATTCACCCCTCCACTTT. Translated, it gives CASSLVREGVYNSPLHF.